This T cell receptor beta chain is from a study of naive and memory T cell subsets. This clonotype has a handful of counts. Both TRBC1 and TRBC2 were covered by a beta constant-region primer of two equimolar oligonucleotides. Ligated cDNA was amplified by four rounds of PCR with nested alpha and beta constant-region primers and SP2. Ligation attached a single-stranded oligonucleotide with a 12-nucleotide UMI and the SP2 primer to the cDNA 3' end. TCRdb re-analysed the UMI-ligation and nested PCR reads in MiXCR, keeping a single row per CDR3 protein. Among 130,000 or so distinct CDR3 sequences listed, around a third were seen once. V was cut by 2 bases and J by 7 bases, with 12 bases left in between. This CDR3 has 14 amino acids. Germline values: CDR1 MNHNY, CDR2 SVGAGI (reference sequence). Cells stained for CD3, CD4, CD8, CD45RA, CD27 and viability were sorted into four CD45RA/CD27 subsets.

The rearrangement joins TRBV6-6 to TRBJ2-1; D is unclear. This clonotype was sampled from a human donor in good health. The sequencing sample was made of central memory CD4+ T cells from blood. CDR3 loop: CASSYLGKGNEQFF. The CDR3 region has the DNA TGTGCCAGCAGTTACCTGGGCAAGGGTAATGAGCAGTTCTTC.